These 2 T cell receptor beta chains originate from one sample sequenced in a study of blood T cell repertoires in COVID-19. Data came from immunoSEQ multiplex PCR; TCRdb stores just in-frame clones and leaves some out. The top ten clones hold just under 7.5% of a sample with some 350,000 clones, roughly 90% of them seen once. Sequenced input: peripheral blood. The receptors here all came from a woman in her 70s with COVID-19, enrolled during active disease.

V usage is TRBV30 and J usage is TRBJ2-1; 9 nucleotides match TRBD2. The CDR3 spans 13 residues. Per the germline V gene, CDR1 is GTSNPN and CDR2 is SVGIG (reference sequence). V lost 4 bases and J lost 10; bases outside the gene matches: 8. The CDR3 nucleotides read TGTGCCTGGAAACATAGCGGGGGTGGGGAGCAGTTCTTC. This gives the protein CAWKHSGGGEQFF.

This clone showed up just once. The V gene is TRBV6-5, the J gene TRBJ2-3, with 8 nucleotides matching TRBD2. Germline V gene data show CDR1 as MNHEY and CDR2 as SVGAGI. V lost 1 base, J lost 0 bases, and 0 bases stayed unmatched. This CDR3 contains 15 residues. The CDR3 DNA reads TGTGCCAGCAGTTACTTAGCGGGGAGCACAGATACGCAGTATTTT. It yields the protein CASSYLAGSTDTQYF.